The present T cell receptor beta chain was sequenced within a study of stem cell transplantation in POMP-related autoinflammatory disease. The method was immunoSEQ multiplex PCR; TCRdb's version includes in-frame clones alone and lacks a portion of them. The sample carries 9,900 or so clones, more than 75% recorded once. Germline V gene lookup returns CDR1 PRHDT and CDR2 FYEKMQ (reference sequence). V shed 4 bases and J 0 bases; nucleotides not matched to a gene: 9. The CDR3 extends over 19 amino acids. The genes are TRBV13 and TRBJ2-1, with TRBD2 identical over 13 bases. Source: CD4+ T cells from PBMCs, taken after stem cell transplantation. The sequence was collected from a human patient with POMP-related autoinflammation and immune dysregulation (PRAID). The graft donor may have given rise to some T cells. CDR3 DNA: TGTGCCAGCAGCTACGCGGGACTAGCGGGATATAGCTCCTACAATGAGCAGTTCTTC. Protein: CASSYAGLAGYSSYNEQFF.